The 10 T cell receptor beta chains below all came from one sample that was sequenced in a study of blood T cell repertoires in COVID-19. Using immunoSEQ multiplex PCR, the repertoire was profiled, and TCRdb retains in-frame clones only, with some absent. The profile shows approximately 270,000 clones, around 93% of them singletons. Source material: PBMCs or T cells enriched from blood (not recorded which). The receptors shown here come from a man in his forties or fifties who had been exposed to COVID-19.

The CDR3, as DNA: TGTGCCAGTCAAATTTATTCCGGGACATCGAACACTGAAGCTTTCTTT. Its protein product is CASQIYSGTSNTEAFF. This chain uses TRBV27 with TRBJ1-1; TRBD1 might be the D (6 bases). V lost 9 bases, J lost 1 base, and 21 bases lay in between. The germline CDR1 and CDR2 sequences are MNHEY and SMNVEV (reference sequence). This CDR3 comprises 16 residues.

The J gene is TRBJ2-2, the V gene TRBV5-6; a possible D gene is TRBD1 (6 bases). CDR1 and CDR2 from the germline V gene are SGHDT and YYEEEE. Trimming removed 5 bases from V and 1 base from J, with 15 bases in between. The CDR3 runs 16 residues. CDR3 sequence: CASRDTGLGNTGELFF. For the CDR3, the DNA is TGTGCCAGCAGAGACACAGGGTTAGGGAACACCGGGGAGCTGTTTTTT.

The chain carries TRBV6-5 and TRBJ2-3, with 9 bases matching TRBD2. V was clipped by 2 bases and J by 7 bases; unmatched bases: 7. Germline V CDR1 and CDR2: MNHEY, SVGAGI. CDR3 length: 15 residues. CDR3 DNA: TGTGCCAGCAGTTACCAAGCGGGACTAGCTAATACGCAGTATTTT. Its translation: CASSYQAGLANTQYF.

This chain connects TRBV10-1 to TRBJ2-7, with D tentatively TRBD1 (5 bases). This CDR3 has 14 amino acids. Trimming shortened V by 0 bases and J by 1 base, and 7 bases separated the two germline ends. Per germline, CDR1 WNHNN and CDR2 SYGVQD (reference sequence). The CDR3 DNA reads TGCGCCAGCAGTGAGTCTCAGGGTTCCTACGAGCAGTACTTC. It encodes CASSESQGSYEQYF.

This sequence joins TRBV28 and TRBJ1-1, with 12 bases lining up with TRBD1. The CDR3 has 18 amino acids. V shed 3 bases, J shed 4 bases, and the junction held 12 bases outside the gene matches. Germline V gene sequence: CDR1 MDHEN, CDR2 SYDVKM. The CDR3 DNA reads TGTGCCAGCAGTTTCTACCGGGACAGGGGGCGTTGGGGCACTGAAGCTTTCTTT. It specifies CASSFYRDRGRWGTEAFF.

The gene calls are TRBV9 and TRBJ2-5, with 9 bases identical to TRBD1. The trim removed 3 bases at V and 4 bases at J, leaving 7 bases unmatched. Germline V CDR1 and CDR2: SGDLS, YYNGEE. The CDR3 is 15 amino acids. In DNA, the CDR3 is TGTGCCAGCAGCGAGGGGACAGGGACAGGAGAGACCCAGTACTTC. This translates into CASSEGTGTGETQYF.

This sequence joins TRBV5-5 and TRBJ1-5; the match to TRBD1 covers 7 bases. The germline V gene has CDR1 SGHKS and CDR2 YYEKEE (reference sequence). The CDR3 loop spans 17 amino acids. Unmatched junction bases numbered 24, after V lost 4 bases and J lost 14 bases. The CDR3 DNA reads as TGTGCCAGCAGCGATCCGTTGGAACAGGGGTCTCCAGCACGGGAGCATTTT. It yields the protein CASSDPLEQGSPAREHF.

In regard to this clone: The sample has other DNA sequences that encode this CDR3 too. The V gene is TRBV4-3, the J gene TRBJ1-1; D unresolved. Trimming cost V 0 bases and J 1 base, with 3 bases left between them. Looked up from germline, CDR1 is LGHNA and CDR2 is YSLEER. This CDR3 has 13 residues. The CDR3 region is CASSQDGNTEAFF. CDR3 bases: TGCGCCAGCAGCCAAGACGGGAACACTGAAGCTTTCTTT.

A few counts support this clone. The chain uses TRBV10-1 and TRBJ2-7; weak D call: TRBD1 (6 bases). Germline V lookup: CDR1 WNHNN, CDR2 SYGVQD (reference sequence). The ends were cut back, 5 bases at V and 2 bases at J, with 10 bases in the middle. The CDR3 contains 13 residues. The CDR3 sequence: CASSSGHPYEQYF. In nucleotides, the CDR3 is TGCGCCAGCAGTTCGGGACACCCCTACGAGCAGTACTTC.

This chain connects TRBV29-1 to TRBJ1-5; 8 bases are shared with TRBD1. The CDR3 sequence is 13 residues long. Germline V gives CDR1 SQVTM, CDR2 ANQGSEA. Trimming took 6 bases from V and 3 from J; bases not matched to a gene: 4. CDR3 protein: CSVGTGLNQPQHF. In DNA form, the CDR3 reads TGCAGCGTGGGGACAGGACTCAATCAGCCCCAGCATTTT.